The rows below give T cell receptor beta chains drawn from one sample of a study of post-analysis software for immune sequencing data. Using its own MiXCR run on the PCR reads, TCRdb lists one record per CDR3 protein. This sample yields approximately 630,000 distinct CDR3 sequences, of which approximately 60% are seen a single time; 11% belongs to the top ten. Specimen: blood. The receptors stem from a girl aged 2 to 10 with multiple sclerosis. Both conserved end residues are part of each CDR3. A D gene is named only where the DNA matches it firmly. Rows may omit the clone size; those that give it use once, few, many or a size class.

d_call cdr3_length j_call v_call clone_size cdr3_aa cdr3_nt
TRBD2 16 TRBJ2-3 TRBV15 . CATSKVSGVSTDTQYF TGTGCCACCAGCAAGGTTAGCGGGGTTAGCACAGATACGCAGTATTTT
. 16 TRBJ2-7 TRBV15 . CATSREQGQNPYEQYF TGTGCCACCAGCAGAGAGCAGGGACAAAACCCCTACGAGCAGTACTTC
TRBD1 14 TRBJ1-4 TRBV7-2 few CASSLTGGNEKLFF TGTGCCAGCAGCCTTACAGGGGGTAATGAAAAACTGTTTTTT
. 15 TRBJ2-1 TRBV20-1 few CSAPGGGASYNEQFF TGCAGTGCTCCCGGGGGTGGGGCATCCTACAATGAGCAGTTCTTC
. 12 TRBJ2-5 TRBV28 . CASSGTAETQYF TGTGCCAGCAGCGGGACCGCAGAGACCCAGTACTTC
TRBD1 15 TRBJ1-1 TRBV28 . CASSLPGGGNTEAFF TGTGCCAGCAGTCTGCCAGGGGGCGGAAACACTGAAGCTTTCTTT
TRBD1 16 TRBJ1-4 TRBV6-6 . CASSFTRTGEGEKLFF TGTGCCAGCAGTTTCACCCGGACAGGGGAAGGTGAAAAACTGTTTTTT
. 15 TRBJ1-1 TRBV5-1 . CASSPVLSLGTEAFF TGCGCCAGCAGCCCCGTACTCAGTCTCGGCACTGAAGCTTTCTTT
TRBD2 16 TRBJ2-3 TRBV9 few CASSVVSSGSTDTQYF TGTGCCAGCAGCGTAGTTTCTAGCGGCAGCACAGATACGCAGTATTTT
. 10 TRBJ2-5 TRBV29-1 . CSVAEGTQYF TGCAGCGTTGCAGAGGGGACCCAGTACTTC
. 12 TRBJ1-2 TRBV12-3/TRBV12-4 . CASSLGQHGYTF TGTGCCAGCAGTTTAGGACAGCACGGCTACACCTTC
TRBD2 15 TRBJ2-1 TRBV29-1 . CSVGGGLAVREGQFF TGCAGCGTGGGAGGGGGACTAGCGGTCCGAGAGGGGCAGTTCTTC
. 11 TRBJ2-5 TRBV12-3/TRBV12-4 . CAGSPRETQYF TGTGCCGGCAGTCCCCGGGAGACCCAGTACTTC
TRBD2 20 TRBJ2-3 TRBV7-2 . CASSLVNLGSGGGGADTQYF TGTGCCAGCAGCTTAGTTAACCTGGGTAGCGGGGGGGGAGGCGCAGATACGCAGTATTTT
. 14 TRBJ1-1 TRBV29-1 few CSVGIQTRAGEAFF TGCAGCGTTGGAATTCAAACCAGGGCAGGTGAAGCTTTCTTT
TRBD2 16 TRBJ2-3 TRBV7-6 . CASSATSDPSTDTQYF TGTGCCAGCAGCGCCACTAGCGACCCTAGCACAGATACGCAGTATTTT
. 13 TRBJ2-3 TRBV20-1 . CSASGFTTDTQYF TGCAGTGCTAGCGGGTTCACAACAGATACGCAGTATTTT
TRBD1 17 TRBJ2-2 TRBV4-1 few CASSQDPDPGGTGELFF TGCGCCAGCAGCCAAGATCCAGACCCAGGGGGAACCGGGGAGCTGTTTTTT
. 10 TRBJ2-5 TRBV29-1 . CSVEAETQYF TGCAGCGTTGAGGCAGAGACCCAGTACTTC
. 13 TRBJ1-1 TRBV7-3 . CASSLMGYTEAFF TGTGCCAGCAGCTTAATGGGTTACACTGAAGCTTTCTTT
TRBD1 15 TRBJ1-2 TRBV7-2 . CASSPRGQASYGYTF TGTGCCAGCAGCCCTCGGGGACAGGCGAGCTATGGCTACACCTTC
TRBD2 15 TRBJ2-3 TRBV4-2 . CASSPRTGGEDTQYF TGTGCCAGCAGCCCCAGGACGGGGGGGGAAGATACACAGTATTTT
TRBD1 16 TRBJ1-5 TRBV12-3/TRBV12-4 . CASSPRDRGPTLPQHF TGTGCCAGCAGTCCCCGGGACAGGGGCCCAACTCTGCCCCAGCATTTT